This note documents a single TCR beta chain sequence. The target of this receptor is not known. No much larger clone is present one base from it, and per-base qualities are unavailable. The record originates from a study of tumor-infiltrating lymphocytes in localized non-small cell lung cancer (dated by TCRdb to the early 2020s). For the wider study: Several histologies were represented in the cohort, which also included both smokers and never-smokers as well as patients whose samples were collected after neoadjuvant chemotherapy. From each patient came resected tumor tissue plus uninvolved lung tissue from that same patient, and the uninvolved lung tissue was described as non-adjacent to the tumor. In total, the ICON cohort was made up of 150 or so surgical patients who had localized non-small cell lung cancer and whose tumors were resected. The same patients underwent several integrated assays, with TCR sequencing performed together with flow cytometry, multiplex immunofluorescence, RNA-seq, exome sequencing and proteomics. A total of 50 to 65 patients were included in the paired tumor versus uninvolved lung comparison of immunoSEQ T-cell fraction. Study-level results and caveats: The TCR-derived T-cell fraction showed no difference between the flow cytometry-defined immunotypes IM1 (good prognosis) and IM2 (poor prognosis). TCRbeta sequencing supported higher T cell infiltration in tumors than in uninvolved lung tissue, consistent with immunofluorescence CD3 counts. Different pieces of the same tissue were used for different assays, so technical variation could not be separated from intratumor heterogeneity. Because assay coverage varied across patients depending on available tissue quantity, TCR sequencing was performed for only a subset of the cohort.

The T-cell fraction in tumor and uninvolved lung tissue was obtained from TCR sequencing using the immunoSEQ assay. As for the authors' bioinformatics: For survival analysis, patients were split into high (upper tertile) and low (lower two tertiles) T-cell fraction groups and compared by log-rank test. A signed-rank test was used to test differences in T-cell fraction between paired tumor and uninvolved lung samples. TCRdb's version of the immuneACCESS table is confined to in-frame rearrangements and falls short of the full clone set. An unresolved V gene accounts for under half of the shortfall where checked; the remainder is of unknown origin. V and J calls and clone size are as listed in that table; D and trimming were resolved from the DNA. In all, the sample holds several thousand clones, and over 50% of those were seen once. The ten biggest clones cover about 18% of the sample. The CDR3 starts with the cysteine, ends with the phenylalanine, and has 16 residues. This entry keeps only the CDR3 DNA: 48 bases, framed from base 1. V gives up 1 base and J gives up 3 bases, and the segment between their germline ends measures 16 bases. CDR1 and CDR2 were assigned from the germline V gene as SGHDT and YYEEEE.

The first patient joined ICON in early 2016, and enrollment wrapped up when the last patient was enrolled in the second half of 2018. In a subcohort of 60 to 85 patients, fresh tumor and matched uninvolved tissue were collected for in-depth immune analyses, with TCR sequencing among those analyses. TCR sequencing was performed on DNA isolated from bulk tissue, without cell sorting. The sequencing input was uninvolved lung tissue not adjacent to the tumor. The receptor comes from a human donor with non-small cell lung cancer. The rearranged chain carries TRBV5-6 and TRBJ1-1; TRBD1 is a weak D gene call, 6 bases matching. The nucleotide sequence is given as TGTGCCAGCAGCTTGAGTTTAGGACAGTTAGACACTGAAGCTTTCTTT. Protein translation: CASSLSLGQLDTEAFF.